This T cell receptor beta chain was sequenced for a study of beta chain features in type 1 diabetes. Study-level points and caveats: PCR might favor shorter templates, but any such skew would affect patients and controls equally. Significant though moderate, a shortening of TCRB CDR3s appeared in all four CD4+ subsets of Type 1 diabetes patients.

Looked up from germline, CDR1 is MNHNY and CDR2 is SVGAGI (reference sequence). The CDR3 loop spans 11 amino acids. V was trimmed by 6 bases and J by 6 bases, leaving 6 bases between them. The authors reverse transcribed all of the isolated RNA, so sequencing captured expressed TCRB transcripts. Reads from naive, central memory and regulatory T cell samples averaged about 3.8 million. Produced via immunoSEQ multiplex PCR; TCRdb's table is partial and in-frame only. The table lists a few hundred thousand clones, more than 11% of them singletons. On this clone: What it binds is not known.

The clonotype originates from a man aged 25 to 40 with type 1 diabetes. This sequence joins TRBV6-6 and TRBJ1-5; unclear D gene. The sample was naive CD4+ T cells from blood. The CDR3 sequence: CASRGGQPQHF. In DNA, the CDR3 is TGTGCCAGCAGAGGCGGTCAGCCCCAGCATTTT.